This is a list of T cell receptor beta chains from one sample in a study of blood T cells in healthy people across ages. TCRdb reprocessed the 5' RACE reads via MiXCR and lists one record per CDR3 protein. Of about 970,000 distinct CDR3 sequences listed, 51% are singletons. The sequencing sample was made of blood. The origin of the receptors is a woman aged 55-75 years in good health. Each CDR3 is given with its conserved first and last residue.

v_call cdr3_aa
TRBV4-3 CASSLRPRQGTIWEKLFF
TRBV11-3 CASSSTVGTQYF
TRBV4-3 CASSQTKTGGVGVNQPQHF
TRBV28 CASSPVGEGKETQYF
TRBV5-5 CASSLGRPARDTQYF
TRBV24-1 CATSGSGNYNEQFF
TRBV27 CASRPGQGNSPLHF
TRBV29-1 CSAKASGGSYEQYF
TRBV5-1 CANATGNTGELFF
TRBV11-2 CASSLSSLAGGIGELFF
TRBV7-6 CASSWLAGENTGELFF
TRBV4-1 CASSQILVGDTEAFF
TRBV2 CASSVTGGWGGDTQYF
TRBV27 CASSPLRSPTQYF
TRBV6-6 CASSYSYAEGQVYF
TRBV7-9 CASSLAGAKNIQYF
TRBV5-1 CAGNPDRSYEQYF
TRBV18 CASSPMRANEQFF
TRBV4-1 CASREKQSPGQGPSYEQYF
TRBV20-1 CSAYNPGTVRDTQYF
TRBV15 CATSRGGDERGNIQYF
TRBV7-9 CASSLVSGTTDTQYF
TRBV12-3/TRBV12-4 CASSPFGRDGSYEQYF
TRBV20-1 CSATRRKGPHEQYF